This is a list of T cell receptor beta chains from one sample in a study of blood T cells in healthy people across ages. One entry per CDR3 protein results from TCRdb running MiXCR on the 5' RACE reads. This sample yields 1.5 million to 2 million distinct CDR3 sequences, of which roughly 27% are seen a single time; 7.7% belongs to the top ten. The specimen sequenced was blood. The source is a woman aged 25 to 39 in good health. Each CDR3 is given with its conserved first and last residue. D genes are given only for firm matches. For some rows the clone size is stated as once, few or many, or as a class when expanded; others skip it.

>TRBJ2-2|TRBD1|-|TRBV15
CATSRRQGINTGELFF
TGTGCCACCAGCCGCCGACAGGGGATTAACACCGGGGAGCTGTTTTTT
>TRBJ2-7|TRBD2|many|TRBV28
CASAIAGGIGEQYF
TGTGCCAGCGCGATAGCGGGGGGCATAGGCGAGCAGTACTTC
>TRBJ1-1|-|many|TRBV7-2
CASSPHMNTEAFF
TGTGCCAGCAGCCCCCATATGAACACTGAAGCTTTCTTT
>TRBJ2-3|-|few|TRBV9
CASSVQDFTDTQYF
TGTGCCAGCAGCGTCCAGGACTTCACAGATACGCAGTATTTT
>TRBJ1-5|TRBD1|-|TRBV20-1
CSASPDRTDQPQHF
TGCAGTGCCAGTCCGGACAGGACGGATCAGCCCCAGCATTTT
>TRBJ2-7|TRBD1|many|TRBV11-1
CASSRDSDYEQYF
TGTGCCAGCAGCCGGGACAGTGACTACGAGCAGTACTTC
>TRBJ2-3|-|-|TRBV7-2
CASSIPRDTQYF
TGTGCCAGCAGCATCCCTCGAGATACGCAGTATTTT
>TRBJ2-1|TRBD2|few|TRBV4-3
CASSLVFGTSEYNEQFF
TGCGCCAGCAGTCTCGTATTCGGGACTAGCGAGTACAATGAGCAGTTCTTC
>TRBJ2-7|TRBD1|-|TRBV2
CASTWAQGALNEQYF
TGTGCCAGCACATGGGCCCAGGGGGCGCTCAACGAGCAGTACTTC
>TRBJ2-4|-|-|TRBV20-1
CSASGGTANIQYF
TGCAGTGCTAGTGGTGGCACTGCGAACATTCAGTACTTC
>TRBJ2-2|-|-|TRBV29-1
CSVGPRGPTELFF
TGCAGCGTTGGACCTAGAGGGCCCACGGAGCTGTTTTTT
>TRBJ2-3|TRBD1|few|TRBV20-1
CSAREDRGLTDTQYF
TGCAGTGCTAGGGAAGACAGGGGGCTGACAGATACGCAGTATTTT
>TRBJ2-4|-|-|TRBV6-6
CASSAPGVGGNEQYF
TGTGCCAGCAGTGCCCCGGGGGTGGGTGGCAATGAGCAGTACTTC
>TRBJ2-1|-|few|TRBV6-5
CASSYSRGYQETQFF
TGTGCCAGCAGTTACTCTCGGGGCTACCAAGAGACCCAGTTCTTC
>TRBJ1-6|-|-|TRBV4-1
CASNSAGQRSSPLHF
TGCGCCAGCAATAGTGCAGGGCAAAGGTCTTCACCCCTCCACTTT
>TRBJ2-7|-|many|TRBV28
CASSSPRSSYRYEQYF
TGTGCCAGCAGTTCCCCCAGGTCCTCATATCGCTACGAGCAGTACTTC
>TRBJ2-7|TRBD2|few|TRBV5-1
CATTNREEATSYEQYF
TGCGCCACCACCAATCGGGAGGAGGCGACCTCCTACGAGCAGTACTTC
>TRBJ2-1|TRBD2|-|TRBV29-1
CSVGLAPSSYNEQFF
TGCAGCGTTGGACTAGCGCCGAGCTCCTACAATGAGCAGTTCTTC
>TRBJ2-5|-|many|TRBV20-1
CSARDRSRRFLETQYF
TGCAGTGCTAGAGATAGGAGCAGGCGGTTCTTAGAGACCCAGTACTTC
>TRBJ2-3|TRBD2|many|TRBV20-1
CSARELAGGYTDTQYF
TGCAGTGCTAGAGAGTTAGCGGGAGGGTACACAGATACGCAGTATTTT
>TRBJ1-1|-|-|TRBV6-6
CASKKEMNTEAFF
TGTGCCAGCAAAAAGGAGATGAACACTGAAGCTTTCTTT
>TRBJ1-6|-|many|TRBV4-2
CASSQDPGRSSYNSPLHF
TGTGCCAGCAGCCAAGATCCGGGCAGAAGCTCCTATAATTCACCCCTCCACTTT
>TRBJ2-2|TRBD2|-|TRBV6-5
CASSPAAGFDTGELFF
TGTGCCAGCAGTCCTGCAGCGGGGTTCGACACCGGGGAGCTGTTTTTT
>TRBJ2-1|TRBD1|-|TRBV5-1
CASSSNRGEAYNEQFF
TGCGCCAGCAGCTCTAACAGGGGGGAAGCCTACAATGAGCAGTTCTTC
>TRBJ2-7|-|few|TRBV7-9
CASSLGKSPYEQYF
TGTGCCAGCAGCTTAGGCAAGAGCCCCTACGAGCAGTACTTC
>TRBJ2-3|-|-|TRBV6-1
CASNLHGTDTQYF
TGTGCCAGCAATTTACACGGCACAGATACGCAGTATTTT
>TRBJ2-5|-|-|TRBV12-3/TRBV12-4
CANSSGRDGRRGETQYF
TGTGCCAACAGTTCAGGGAGGGACGGCCGGAGGGGGGAGACCCAGTACTTC
>TRBJ2-5|TRBD2|-|TRBV12-3/TRBV12-4
CASSKTRGEETQYF
TGTGCCAGCAGCAAAACTCGGGGGGAGGAGACCCAGTACTTC
>TRBJ2-7|-|many|TRBV5-6
CASSPSGLRREQYF
TGTGCCAGCAGCCCCTCCGGGCTACGACGGGAGCAGTACTTC
>TRBJ2-3|TRBD2|many|TRBV7-2
CASSSRLAGGADTQYF
TGTGCCAGCAGCTCCAGACTAGCGGGAGGGGCAGATACGCAGTATTTT
>TRBJ2-7|TRBD2|few|TRBV6-5
CASMVLGGGSYEQYF
TGTGCCAGCATGGTTTTGGGGGGGGGCTCCTACGAGCAGTACTTC
>TRBJ2-3|TRBD1|few|TRBV5-5
CASSPAGTGSSTDTQYF
TGTGCCAGCAGCCCGGCCGGGACAGGGTCTAGCACAGATACGCAGTATTTT
>TRBJ2-1|-|many|TRBV5-1
CASSSDFAPYNEQFF
TGCGCCAGCAGCTCTGACTTCGCCCCTTACAATGAGCAGTTCTTC
>TRBJ2-4|TRBD2|many|TRBV7-9
CASSLGAGGPNIQYF
TGTGCCAGCAGCTTAGGTGCGGGAGGGCCGAACATTCAGTACTTC
>TRBJ1-5|-|many|TRBV12-3/TRBV12-4
CASSLSGISNQPQHF
TGTGCCAGCAGTCTATCAGGGATTAGCAATCAGCCCCAGCATTTT
>TRBJ2-1|-|few|TRBV4-1
CASSTRPSQANNEQFF
TGCGCCAGCAGCACCCGGCCCTCCCAAGCCAACAATGAGCAGTTCTTC
>TRBJ1-4|-|-|TRBV28
CASSPSPGWGEKLFF
TGTGCCAGCAGTCCATCCCCGGGGTGGGGGGAAAAACTGTTTTTT
>TRBJ1-4|-|many|TRBV29-1
CSVEESVGEKLFF
TGCAGCGTTGAAGAGTCGGTGGGTGAAAAACTGTTTTTT
>TRBJ1-2|TRBD1|many|TRBV10-3
CAISGTDYGYTF
TGTGCCATCAGCGGGACAGATTATGGCTACACCTTC
>TRBJ1-1|TRBD1|-|TRBV25-1
CASSGQGTDSFF
TGTGCCAGCAGTGGACAGGGGACTGATTCTTTCTTT
>TRBJ2-7|TRBD1|-|TRBV7-2
CASSGRDRYYEQYF
TGTGCCAGCAGCGGAAGGGACAGATACTACGAGCAGTACTTC
>TRBJ1-1|-|-|TRBV20-1
CSARLRTEATEAFF
TGCAGTGCTAGACTCCGGACGGAGGCAACTGAAGCTTTCTTT
>TRBJ2-7|TRBD1|many|TRBV7-2
CASSHDRGYEQYF
TGTGCCAGCAGCCATGACAGGGGGTACGAGCAGTACTTC
>TRBJ1-2|-|-|TRBV7-2
CVSSYGRVPTF
TGTGTCAGCAGCTACGGCCGGGTCCCCACCTTC
>TRBJ1-2|TRBD1|-|TRBV4-2
CASSRDGTGDYGYTF
TGTGCCAGCAGCCGAGACGGGACAGGGGACTATGGCTACACCTTC
>TRBJ1-2|TRBD1|-|TRBV6-6
CASSGTGRGGGYTF
TGTGCCAGCAGTGGGACAGGCCGAGGTGGGGGCTACACCTTC
>TRBJ2-7|TRBD1|-|TRBV5-1
CASSLPRTGGGEQYF
TGCGCCAGCAGCTTGCCTCGGACAGGGGGGGGCGAGCAGTACTTC
>TRBJ2-7|-|many|TRBV6-6
CASRRLERNEQYF
TGTGCCAGCAGGCGGCTCGAAAGGAACGAGCAGTACTTC
>TRBJ1-1|-|few|TRBV10-3
CAISESPSGSNTEAFF
TGTGCCATCAGTGAGTCTCCTTCGGGATCGAACACTGAAGCTTTCTTT
>TRBJ2-7|TRBD1|many|TRBV4-1
CASSQDSGTGELYEQYF
TGCGCCAGCAGCCAAGACTCCGGGACAGGCGAACTCTACGAGCAGTACTTC
>TRBJ2-5|TRBD1|few|TRBV5-1
CASSGTGQGIETQYF
TGCGCCAGCAGCGGAACCGGACAGGGTATAGAGACCCAGTACTTC
>TRBJ2-1|-|-|TRBV7-9
CASSSQSREQFF
TGTGCCAGCAGCTCCCAGTCCCGTGAGCAGTTCTTC